This T cell receptor (beta chain) was identified during a study of T cells in localized non-small cell lung cancer. The CDR3 has 16 amino acids. The junction had 10 bases not matched to a gene; V was cut back by 5 bases and J by 3 bases. From germline, CDR1 is SEHNR and CDR2 FQNEAQ (reference sequence). Produced via immunoSEQ multiplex PCR; TCRdb's table is partial and in-frame only. The data contain about 24,000 clones, approximately 89% of them singletons. General study points: Appearance in adjacent lung was seen for a median approximately 59 of the top 100 tumor clones.

This clone is medium-sized within its sample. Antigen specificity is unknown. The sequencing used peripheral blood mononuclear cells, collected before any cancer treatment. The chain has TRBV7-9 and TRBJ2-5, with 9 bases aligning to TRBD1. The TCR comes from a woman aged 35 to 70 with stage III lung adenocarcinoma. CDR3 sequence (DNA): TGTGCCAGCAGCCAGAGCGTACAGGGGGCGGAAGAGACCCAGTACTTC. Protein: CASSQSVQGAEETQYF. Based on the CDR3 plus reference TRBV7-9 and TRBJ2-5, the full variable domain is DTGVSQNPRHKITKRGQNVTFRCDPISEHNRLYWYRQTLGQGPEFLTYFQNEAQLEKSRLLSDRFSAERPKGSFSTLEIQRTEQGDSAMYLCASSQSVQGAEETQYFGPGTRLLVL.